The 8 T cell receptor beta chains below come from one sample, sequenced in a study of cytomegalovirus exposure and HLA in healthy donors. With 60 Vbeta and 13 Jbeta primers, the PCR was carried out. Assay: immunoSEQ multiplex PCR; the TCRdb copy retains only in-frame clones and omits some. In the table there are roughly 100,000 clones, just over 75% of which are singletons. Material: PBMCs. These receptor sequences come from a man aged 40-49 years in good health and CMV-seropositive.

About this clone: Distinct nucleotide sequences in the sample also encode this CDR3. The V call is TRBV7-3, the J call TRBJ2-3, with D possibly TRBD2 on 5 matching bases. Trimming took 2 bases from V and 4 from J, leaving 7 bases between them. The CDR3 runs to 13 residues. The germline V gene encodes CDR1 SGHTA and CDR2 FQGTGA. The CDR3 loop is CASSLRGADTQYF. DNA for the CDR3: TGTGCCAGCAGCTTACGGGGTGCAGATACGCAGTATTTT.

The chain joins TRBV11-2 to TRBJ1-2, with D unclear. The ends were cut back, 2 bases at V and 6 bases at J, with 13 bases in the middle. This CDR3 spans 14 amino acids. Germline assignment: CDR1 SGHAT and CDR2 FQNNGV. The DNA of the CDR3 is TGTGCCAGCAGCTTAAGATCCCTATCGGATGGCTACACCTTC. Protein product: CASSLRSLSDGYTF.

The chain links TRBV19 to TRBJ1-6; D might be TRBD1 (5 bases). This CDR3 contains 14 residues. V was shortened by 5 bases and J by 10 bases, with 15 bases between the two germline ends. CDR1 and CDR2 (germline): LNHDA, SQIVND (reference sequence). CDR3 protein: CASSRGSGGSPLHF. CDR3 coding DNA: TGTGCCAGTAGTCGGGGCTCTGGAGGGTCACCCCTCCACTTT. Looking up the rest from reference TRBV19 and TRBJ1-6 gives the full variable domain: DGGITQSPKYLFRKEGQNVTLSCEQNLNHDAMYWYRQDPGQGLRLIYYSQIVNDFQKGDIAEGYSVSREKKESFPLTVTSAQKNPTAFYLCASSRGSGGSPLHFGNGTRLTVT.

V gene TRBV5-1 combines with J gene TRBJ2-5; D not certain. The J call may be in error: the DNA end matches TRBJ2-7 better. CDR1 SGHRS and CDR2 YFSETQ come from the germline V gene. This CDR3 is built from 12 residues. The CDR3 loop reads CASSLNSYEQYF. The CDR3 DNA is TGCGCCAGCAGCTTGAACAGCTACGAGCAGTACTTC.

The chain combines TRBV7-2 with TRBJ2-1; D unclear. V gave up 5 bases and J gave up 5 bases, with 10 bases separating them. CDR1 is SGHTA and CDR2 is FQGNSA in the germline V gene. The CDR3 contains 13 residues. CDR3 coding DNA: TGTGCCAGCAGCCGAGCCAGGAACAATGAGCAGTTCTTC. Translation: CASSRARNNEQFF.

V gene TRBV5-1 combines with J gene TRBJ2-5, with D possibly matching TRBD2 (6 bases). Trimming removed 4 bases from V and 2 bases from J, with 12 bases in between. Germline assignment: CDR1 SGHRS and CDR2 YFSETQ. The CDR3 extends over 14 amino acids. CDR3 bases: TGCGCCAGCAGCCGGGAGCGGAGACAAGAGACCCAGTACTTC. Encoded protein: CASSRERRQETQYF.

The chain's CDR3 is CASSLEWFMRGLGNTIYF. The CDR3 DNA reads TGTGCCAGCAGCCTAGAGTGGTTTATGAGAGGGCTTGGAAACACCATATATTTT. This sequence joins TRBV4-2 and TRBJ1-3; D unclear. The CDR3 covers 18 residues. Germline CDR1 and CDR2: LGHNA and YNFKEQ. Trimming pared 4 bases from V and 3 bases from J, leaving 22 bases between.

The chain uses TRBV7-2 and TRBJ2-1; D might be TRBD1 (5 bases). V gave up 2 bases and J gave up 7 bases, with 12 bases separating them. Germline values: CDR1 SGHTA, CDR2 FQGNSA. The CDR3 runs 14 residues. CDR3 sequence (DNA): TGTGCCAGCAGCTTACCGAGACAGACGAATGAGCAGTTCTTC. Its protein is CASSLPRQTNEQFF.